The entry that follows covers one TCR beta chain sequence. The target antigen is unknown. This record belongs to a study of T cell responses to AZD1222 COVID-19 vaccine. Study-level results: A mostly white British donor set with more females was recruited, and clonal diversity was possibly underestimated.

Sequencing used immunoSEQ multiplex PCR; TCRdb keeps in-frame clones, though not all of them. In the table there are more than 110,000 clones, 88% of which are singletons. The TCR comes from an adult who received the AZD1222 COVID-19 vaccine. The source material was peripheral blood, sampled 28 days after the second AZD1222 dose.

CDR3 in amino acids: CASSSPARYEQYF. The CDR3 region has the DNA TGTGCCAGCAGCTCCCCTGCCCGTTACGAGCAGTACTTC. This chain joins TRBV5-4 and TRBJ2-7; no clear D. There are 13 residues in the CDR3. Trimming stripped 3 bases from V and 4 bases from J, with 11 bases between. Germline CDR1 is SGHNT and CDR2 is YYREEE (reference sequence).